What follows are 27 T cell receptor beta chains derived from one specimen sequenced in a study of T cell responses to AZD1222 COVID-19 vaccine. Only in-frame clones appear in the TCRdb table, and some are missing; sequencing was by immunoSEQ multiplex PCR. The table has 150,000 to 200,000 clones, approximately 93% seen once. Sequenced material: peripheral blood, taken 28 days after the second AZD1222 dose. The receptors derive from an adult who received the AZD1222 COVID-19 vaccine.

This clone was detected a few times. The identical CDR3 is also encoded by other nucleotide sequences in the sample. The chain combines TRBV28 with TRBJ1-1; D is uncertain. The CDR3 has 14 amino acids. Looked up from germline, CDR1 is MDHEN and CDR2 is SYDVKM. Trimming stripped 2 bases from V and 0 bases from J, with 7 bases between. The chain's CDR3 is CASSLISVNTEAFF. The CDR3 DNA follows: TGTGCCAGCAGTTTAATCTCAGTGAACACTGAAGCTTTCTTT.

This rearrangement joins TRBV5-1 to TRBJ1-1, with TRBD1 matching 9 bases. The V and J ends lost 3 bases and 0 bases, in that order; junction bases with no gene match: 3. CDR1 is SGHRS and CDR2 is YFSETQ in the germline V gene. This CDR3 contains 15 residues. The CDR3 is CASSSQGALNTEAFF. In nucleotides, the CDR3 is TGCGCCAGCAGCTCACAGGGGGCATTGAACACTGAAGCTTTCTTT.

The chain carries TRBV7-9 and TRBJ1-4, with a possible D match to TRBD1 (5 bases). The germline V gene has CDR1 SEHNR and CDR2 FQNEAQ (reference sequence). The CDR3 is 14 amino acids. V was trimmed by 5 bases and J by 6 bases, leaving 13 bases between them. This CDR3 reads CASSPYRGDEKLFF. The CDR3 bases are TGTGCCAGCAGCCCCTATAGAGGGGATGAAAAACTGTTTTTT.

The gene calls are TRBV24-1 and TRBJ1-5; D is uncertain. Germline CDR1 reads KGHDR; CDR2 reads SFDVKD. There are 13 residues in the CDR3. The V and J ends lost 5 bases and 5 bases respectively, with 9 bases between them. CDR3 DNA: TGTGCCACCAGTGCATTCGGTGATCAGCCCCAGCATTTT. Amino acids: CATSAFGDQPQHF.

The genes are TRBV7-9 and TRBJ1-5; D is unresolved. The V end was cut by 5 bases, the J end by 3 bases, with 8 bases between. In germline, CDR1 is SEHNR, CDR2 FQNEAQ (reference sequence). The length of the CDR3 is 13 residues. The CDR3: CASSRGNNQPQHF. The CDR3 DNA sequence: TGTGCCAGCAGCCGAGGGAACAATCAGCCCCAGCATTTT.

The J gene is TRBJ2-3, the V gene TRBV6-6; 7 nucleotides agree with TRBD2. Losses at the gene ends were 6 bases for V and 6 bases for J; bases not matched to a gene: 15. This CDR3 is built from 16 residues. Germline V lookup: CDR1 MNHNY, CDR2 SVGAGI (reference sequence). This CDR3 is CASSRPLSGEVDTQYF. DNA of the CDR3: TGTGCCAGCAGCCGCCCTCTGAGCGGGGAGGTGGATACGCAGTATTTT.

This sequence joins TRBV4-1 and TRBJ2-1, with D possibly matching TRBD1 (5 bases). CDR1 is MGHRA and CDR2 is YSYEKL in the germline V gene. This CDR3 has 15 amino acids. Trimming took 4 bases from V and 4 from J, leaving 14 bases between them. The CDR3 loop is CASSPNVGDYNEQFF. In DNA form, the CDR3 reads TGCGCCAGCAGCCCCAACGTAGGGGATTACAATGAGCAGTTCTTC.

The chain is built from TRBV15 and TRBJ1-5, with no clear D. The CDR3 has 18 amino acids. The germline V and J ends were trimmed by 0 bases and 6 bases, with 21 bases remaining between them. Germline V gene data show CDR1 as LNHNV and CDR2 as YYDKDF (reference sequence). The CDR3 is CATSREGDRVGLGQPQHF. CDR3 coding DNA: TGTGCCACCAGCAGAGAAGGTGATAGGGTAGGTCTTGGTCAGCCCCAGCATTTT. Full variable domain (rest looked up from reference TRBV15 and TRBJ1-5): DAMVIQNPRYQVTQFGKPVTLSCSQTLNHNVMYWYQQKSSQAPKLLFHYYDKDFNNEADTPDNFQSRRPNTSFCFLDIRSPGLGDTAMYLCATSREGDRVGLGQPQHFGDGTRLSIL.

The genes are TRBV2 and TRBJ2-4; the match to TRBD1 covers 7 bases. J lost 0 bases, V lost 8 bases, and 10 bases had no gene match. CDR1 is SNHLY, CDR2 FYNNEI, per germline. The CDR3 totals 16 residues. CDR3 sequence (DNA): TGTGCCAGCCACTTTACAGGGGTTGCAGCCAAAAACATTCAGTACTTC. It encodes CASHFTGVAAKNIQYF.

The rearrangement uses TRBV27 and TRBJ1-1; TRBD1 agrees at 8 bases. The ends lost 5 bases at V and 6 bases at J; junction bases unmatched: 14. Germline CDR1 and CDR2: MNHEY and SMNVEV (reference sequence). There are 16 residues in the CDR3. The CDR3 nucleotides read TGTGCCAGCAGTAAAAGACAGGGGCCGCAGTGGGCTGAAGCTTTCTTT. Its protein product is CASSKRQGPQWAEAFF.

V is TRBV6-4 and J is TRBJ1-2; D might be TRBD1 (6 bases). Looked up from germline, CDR1 is MRHNA and CDR2 is SNTAGT. The CDR3 extends over 14 amino acids. V lost 4 bases and J lost 7, with 16 bases in between. The CDR3 DNA follows: TGTGCCAGCAGTGGAGCTTACAGGGCCGGTGGCTACACCTTC. Amino acids: CASSGAYRAGGYTF.

Notes on this clone: The junction differs from germline at one of its ends, possibly a read error. This chain uses TRBV4-1 with TRBJ2-1; 11 bases are a match to TRBD2. This CDR3 comprises 13 residues. Germline lookup yields CDR1 MGHRA and CDR2 YSYEKL. The CDR3 region has the DNA TGCGCCAGCAGCCAAGGGCTAGCGGGGGGCGTAATCTTC. This sequence encodes CASSQGLAGGVIF.

The J gene is TRBJ2-2, the V gene TRBV5-1; 9 nucleotides agree with TRBD2. The CDR3 totals 17 residues. The V and J ends lost 1 base and 4 bases, in that order; junction bases with no gene match: 8. Germline loops: CDR1 SGHRS, CDR2 YFSETQ. The CDR3 region is CASSLLRGGLSTGELFF. CDR3 DNA: TGCGCCAGCAGCTTGTTGCGGGGGGGCCTTAGCACCGGGGAGCTGTTTTTT.

V is TRBV28 and J is TRBJ2-2; the match to TRBD1 covers 8 bases. The CDR3 is 17 amino acids. V was clipped by 6 bases and J by 7 bases; unmatched bases: 16. CDR1 is MDHEN, CDR2 SYDVKM, per germline. The CDR3 loop is CASREFSDRGGDGELFF. The CDR3 DNA is TGTGCCAGCAGGGAATTCTCCGACAGGGGAGGTGACGGGGAGCTGTTTTTT. The variable domain in full, with the rest retrieved from reference TRBV28 and TRBJ2-2, is DVKVTQSSRYLVKRTGEKVFLECVQDMDHENMFWYRQDPGLGLRLIYFSYDVKMKEKGDIPEGYSVSREKKERFSLILESASTNQTSMYLCASREFSDRGGDGELFFGEGSRLTVL.

The table lists this clone with a count of one. The V gene is TRBV4-3, the J gene TRBJ1-1, with a weak D call TRBD1 (6 bases). The CDR3 consists of 18 residues. Germline lookup yields CDR1 LGHNA and CDR2 YSLEER. V was trimmed by 4 bases and J by 1 base, leaving 22 bases between them. CDR3 bases: TGCGCCAGCAGCCCCAAGACCCCTACGGGACACAAGAACACTGAAGCTTTCTTT. Its translation is CASSPKTPTGHKNTEAFF.

The chain has TRBV28 and TRBJ2-2; TRBD1 aligns across 8 bases. The trim removed 1 base at V and 5 bases at J, leaving 12 bases unmatched. The CDR3 sequence is 18 residues long. Germline V CDR1 and CDR2: MDHEN, SYDVKM. The CDR3 DNA follows: TGTGCCAGCAGTTTATTTGGGACAGGCCTCGTTGGTACCGGGGAGCTGTTTTTT. This gives the protein CASSLFGTGLVGTGELFF.

This rearrangement joins TRBV27 to TRBJ2-3; D remains ambiguous. Trimming took 5 bases from V and 4 from J, leaving 7 bases between them. The length of the CDR3 is 12 residues. Germline V gene data show CDR1 as MNHEY and CDR2 as SMNVEV (reference sequence). CDR3 amino acids: CASSTRADTQYF. The CDR3 DNA reads TGTGCCAGCAGTACCCGTGCAGATACGCAGTATTTT.

This chain uses TRBV12-2 with TRBJ2-2; no DNA check was done on the table's D call, TRBD2. TRBV12-2 is shown as a pseudogene. The CDR3 contains 14 residues. The CDR3 region is CASQASGNTGELFF. The DNA for the CDR3 is TGTGCAAGTCAGGCTAGCGGGAACACCGGGGAGCTGTTTTTT.

V gene TRBV6-5 combines with J gene TRBJ2-5; D perhaps matches TRBD1 (6 bases). V lost 8 bases, J lost 4 bases, and 14 bases lay in between. CDR3 length: 13 amino acids. CDR1 is MNHEY, CDR2 SVGAGI, per germline. The CDR3 is CASGGRAAETQYF. The CDR3 coding sequence is TGTGCCAGCGGGGGCCGAGCGGCAGAGACCCAGTACTTC.

This clone was detected once. This chain uses TRBV7-9 with TRBJ2-3; D perhaps matches TRBD2 (6 bases). The ends were cut back, 0 bases at V and 3 bases at J, with 13 bases in the middle. The CDR3 loop spans 16 amino acids. Germline CDR1 is SEHNR and CDR2 is FQNEAQ (reference sequence). The CDR3 bases are TGTGCCAGCAGCTTAGCGGTGGGGGGTTCTACAGATACGCAGTATTTT. Translating gives CASSLAVGGSTDTQYF. Combining the CDR3 with reference TRBV7-9 and TRBJ2-3 gives the whole variable domain DTGVSQNPRHKITKRGQNVTFRCDPISEHNRLYWYRQTLGQGPEFLTYFQNEAQLEKSRLLSDRFSAERPKGSFSTLEIQRTEQGDSAMYLCASSLAVGGSTDTQYFGPGTRLTVL.

The chain recombines TRBV9 with TRBJ2-2; TRBD2 matches 7 bases. Germline loops: CDR1 SGDLS, CDR2 YYNGEE. Trimming took 8 bases from V and 1 from J; bases not matched to a gene: 8. CDR3 size: 15 residues. The CDR3 nucleotides read TGTGCCAGTAAAGCTAGCGGCCAGAACACCGGGGAGCTGTTTTTT. It encodes CASKASGQNTGELFF.

This rearrangement joins TRBV7-3 to TRBJ2-3; possibly TRBD1 for D (5 bases). CDR1 and CDR2 (germline): SGHTA, FQGTGA. The V gene lost 2 bases and the J gene lost 4 bases, with 13 bases spanning the gap. This CDR3 has 15 amino acids. The CDR3: CASSLVGATSDTQYF. As DNA, the CDR3 is TGTGCCAGCAGCTTAGTAGGGGCAACATCAGATACGCAGTATTTT. Full variable domain (remainder filled in from reference TRBV7-3 and TRBJ2-3): GAGVSQTPSNKVTEKGKYVELRCDPISGHTALYWYRQSLGQGPEFLIYFQGTGAADDSGLPNDRFFAVRPEGSVSTLKIQRTERGDSAVYLCASSLVGATSDTQYFGPGTRLTVL.

The chain has TRBV6-4 and TRBJ1-2; 9 positions match TRBD1. The length of the CDR3 is 14 residues. The trim removed 4 bases at V and 8 bases at J, leaving 8 bases unmatched. CDR1 is MRHNA, CDR2 SNTAGT, per germline. CDR3 nucleotides: TGTGCCAGCAGTGTGGGACAGGGTGTGGGCGGCTACACCTTC. Protein: CASSVGQGVGGYTF.

The V gene is TRBV14, the J gene TRBJ2-7; 12 bases line up with TRBD2. Per germline, CDR1 SGHDN and CDR2 FVKESK. This CDR3 has 15 amino acids. The V segment lost 1 base and the J segment 7 bases; nucleotides outside the gene matches: 5. The CDR3 nucleotides are TGTGCCAGCAGCCAAGTCCCTAGCGGGAGGGAGGAGCAGTACTTC. Protein: CASSQVPSGREEQYF.

This rearrangement joins TRBV3-1 (or the pseudogene TRBV3-2) to TRBJ1-5; 8 bases agree with TRBD1. The CDR3 totals 17 residues. The trim removed 2 bases at V and 3 bases at J, leaving 9 bases unmatched. Germline CDR1 LGHDT, CDR2 YNNKEL (reference sequence). The CDR3 loop reads CASSQHRGSRFNQPQHF. The DNA of the CDR3 is TGTGCCAGCAGCCAACACAGGGGGTCCCGGTTCAATCAGCCCCAGCATTTT.

The J gene is TRBJ2-4, the V gene TRBV2; the D is unclear. CDR3 length: 13 amino acids. V was cut by 5 bases and J by 3 bases, with 8 bases left in between. Germline V gives CDR1 SNHLY, CDR2 FYNNEI. The CDR3 nucleotides are TGTGCCAGCAGTAATGACTTCAAAAACATTCAGTACTTC. Its protein product is CASSNDFKNIQYF. The full variable domain, rest sourced from reference TRBV2 and TRBJ2-4, is EPEVTQTPSHQVTQMGQEVILRCVPISNHLYFYWYRQILGQKVEFLVSFYNNEISEKSEIFDDQFSVERPDGSNFTLKIRSTKLEDSAMYFCASSNDFKNIQYFGAGTRLSVL.

CDR3 DNA: TGTGCCATCAACCTTGGCACCGGGGAGCTGTTTTTT. Its protein product is CAINLGTGELFF. The rearrangement uses TRBV10-3 and TRBJ2-2; no firm D call. Germline lookup yields CDR1 ENHRY and CDR2 SYGVKD. The V gene lost 7 bases and the J gene lost 4 bases, with 7 bases spanning the gap. The CDR3 runs 12 residues.